This TCR beta chain was retrieved from a study of graft-versus-host responses after intestinal transplantation (dated by TCRdb to 2020 to 2022). For the study in its entirety: Multivisceral, liver-intestinal, or isolated intestinal transplants were received by the recipients. The cohort enrolled about two dozen intestinal transplant recipients including one retransplant, and a few patients lacking pretransplant specimens were excluded. Donor T cell macrochimerism was defined as a peak of at least 4% donor T cells among recipient peripheral blood mononuclear cells. Graft-versus-host and host-versus-graft alloreactive T cell clones were tracked in the graft, circulation and bone marrow after intestinal transplantation using bulk TCR-beta CDR3 sequencing. To identify alloreactive clones, pre-transplant mixed lymphocyte reaction products were sequenced and then compared with unstimulated pre-transplant donor and recipient T cells. Every recipient was given anti-thymocyte globulin induction, followed by around three years of maintenance tacrolimus and steroids. Samples from a few later patients were sequenced in-house on an Illumina MiSeq with MiXCR processing rather than by the commercial service. What the research found in general, with its limitations: Early after transplant, peak levels of circulating GvH clones were found to be associated with declines in HvG clones. The relatively low number and heterogeneity of intestinal transplant patients limited the conclusions. GvH clones were detected in recipient bone marrow, and some of these GvH clones were observed earlier in ileal mucosa or blood, consistent with an intestinal mucosal origin. High GvH to HvG T cell clonal ratios were observed in the allografts of patients with donor T cell macrochimerism.

Notes on this clone: No antigen is known for it. No much larger clone is present one base from it, and per-base qualities are unavailable.

What the time point label conveys for this sample: cells obtained before transplantation from donor or recipient. CD3+CD4+ and CD3+CD8+ populations were FACS-sorted from unstimulated pre-transplant donor and recipient cells taken from spleen or lymph nodes. The CDR3 has 12 amino acids, counting the end cysteine and phenylalanine. The kept DNA is CDR3 alone, 36 bases in frame from the first base. Receptors were amplified or captured by the immunoSEQ multiplex PCR assay. For most patients, genomic DNA was isolated with the Qiagen DNeasy Blood and Tissue Kit and shipped frozen to Adaptive Biotechnologies for TCR sequencing. For most patients, high-throughput TCR-beta CDR3 sequencing of genomic DNA was performed by Adaptive Biotechnologies. Under the source paper's analysis protocol: Adaptive's ImmunoSEQ software was the source of the TCR sequencing data for approximately 18 patients, while a few other patients were processed with MiXCR and VDJtools. CD4 versus CD8 sorting errors were corrected by removing sequences found in both subsets at a frequency ratio below 5:1. CDR3 nucleotide sequences shared between donor and recipient were removed because the origin of such sequences could not be assigned. To count as alloreactive, a clone needed at least 2-fold expansion over unstimulated cells and a minimum CFSE-low frequency of 0.002% (template counts) or 0.001% (read counts). Clones were considered mappable if detected in sequenced pre-transplant spleen, lymph node, or MLR CFSE-low populations of the donor or recipient. Cumulative frequency of alloreactive clones was calculated as a percentage of all sequences weighted by copy number. TCRdb carries this immuneACCESS record with in-frame sequences only. Its versions omit some clonotypes, under half of them owing to an unresolved V gene in the studies checked, with the rest unexplained. That table furnishes V, J and clone size, whereas the DNA furnished D and trimming. In all, the sample holds tens of thousands of clones, and roughly nine tenths of those were seen once. Jointly, the top ten make up 0.1% of the sample.

The starting material was unstimulated CD4+ T cells sorted from spleen or lymph node cells, obtained before intestinal transplant. The sequence came from a human donor who received an intestinal transplant. Recombination linked TRBV12-2 to TRBJ1-1; TRBD1, as called in the table, went unchecked against the DNA. TRBV12-2 is tagged as a pseudogene. The CDR3 protein sequence reads: CASRLAWAEAFF. The DNA sequence follows: TGTGCAAGTCGCTTAGCGTGGGCGGAAGCTTTCTTT.